The rows below give T cell receptor beta chains drawn from one sample of a study of OX40 agonist ivuxolimab in advanced cancers. Profiled with immunoSEQ multiplex PCR; TCRdb holds only in-frame clones, not every one. The sample includes some 74,000 clones, 91% of them seen just once. The sample consisted of CD4+ or CD8+ T cells sorted from blood, taken in a trial of the OX40 agonist ivuxolimab. The receptors stem from an adult with an advanced solid tumor such as melanoma, head and neck, liver or kidney cancer. Each CDR3 is given with its conserved first and last residue. A D gene is named only where the DNA matches it firmly.

J gene: TRBJ1-3; D gene: NA; V gene: TRBV28; CDR3 protein: CASTDGPGNTIYF
J gene: TRBJ2-1; D gene: TRBD1; V gene: TRBV25-1; CDR3 protein: CASRGQGEGEQFF
J gene: TRBJ2-1; D gene: TRBD2; V gene: TRBV5-1; CDR3 protein: CASSLVVLAGGPTRGFF
J gene: TRBJ2-1; D gene: NA; V gene: TRBV21-1; CDR3 protein: CASGGDSSYNEQFF
J gene: TRBJ2-5; D gene: NA; V gene: TRBV2; CDR3 protein: CASRPGPPAGETQYF
J gene: TRBJ2-7; D gene: NA; V gene: TRBV18; CDR3 protein: CASSPRDGAHEQYF
J gene: TRBJ2-4; D gene: TRBD2; V gene: TRBV5-1; CDR3 protein: CASSRLAGEVKNIQYF
J gene: TRBJ2-7; D gene: NA; V gene: TRBV12-5; CDR3 protein: CASGTSSYEQYF
J gene: TRBJ2-5; D gene: TRBD2; V gene: TRBV6-4; CDR3 protein: CASSYSGRRGETQYF
J gene: TRBJ2-3; D gene: TRBD1; V gene: TRBV7-6; CDR3 protein: CASSLRQGSTDTQYF
J gene: TRBJ1-1; D gene: NA; V gene: TRBV5-1; CDR3 protein: CASSWNTDGTEAFF
J gene: TRBJ2-1; D gene: NA; V gene: TRBV5-4; CDR3 protein: CASSLGVQFEQFF
J gene: TRBJ1-1; D gene: NA; V gene: TRBV30; CDR3 protein: CAWSHRNTEAFF
J gene: TRBJ2-7; D gene: TRBD2; V gene: TRBV28; CDR3 protein: CASSPLTSGRVYEQYF
J gene: TRBJ2-3; D gene: TRBD2; V gene: TRBV11-2; CDR3 protein: CASSLLSGSGTDTQYF
J gene: TRBJ1-6; D gene: NA; V gene: TRBV30; CDR3 protein: CALGNYNSPLHF
J gene: TRBJ2-5; D gene: NA; V gene: TRBV5-4; CDR3 protein: CASSFFFREESETQYF
J gene: TRBJ1-2; D gene: TRBD1; V gene: TRBV5-1; CDR3 protein: CASTLGLQGNKYGYTF
J gene: TRBJ2-6; D gene: TRBD1; V gene: TRBV10-3; CDR3 protein: CAISAPTGTSGANVLTF
J gene: TRBJ2-7; D gene: NA; V gene: TRBV21-1; CDR3 protein: CASIPDRADWDPSEQYF
J gene: TRBJ1-2; D gene: TRBD1; V gene: TRBV30; CDR3 protein: CAGMGQGVYGYTF
J gene: TRBJ2-3; D gene: NA; V gene: TRBV11-3; CDR3 protein: CASSLGRDTQYF
J gene: TRBJ1-6; D gene: NA; V gene: TRBV6-5; CDR3 protein: CASRGTGKNSPLHF
J gene: TRBJ1-3; D gene: NA; V gene: TRBV5-4; CDR3 protein: CASSLQGGGNTIYF
J gene: TRBJ2-2; D gene: TRBD2; V gene: TRBV7-9; CDR3 protein: CASSRLAQGTGELFF
J gene: TRBJ2-6; D gene: TRBD1; V gene: TRBV30; CDR3 protein: CAWSSRQGIARANVLTF
J gene: TRBJ2-2; D gene: TRBD2; V gene: TRBV5-1; CDR3 protein: CASSFSGRGTGELFF
J gene: TRBJ1-2; D gene: NA; V gene: TRBV9; CDR3 protein: CASSVFGVNYGYTF
J gene: TRBJ2-2; D gene: NA; V gene: TRBV6-5; CDR3 protein: CASSYSHYTGELFF
J gene: TRBJ1-5; D gene: NA; V gene: TRBV19; CDR3 protein: CASSILWTSNQPQHF
J gene: TRBJ1-1; D gene: NA; V gene: TRBV5-1; CDR3 protein: CASSLGGSTEAFF
J gene: TRBJ2-7; D gene: NA; V gene: TRBV9; CDR3 protein: CASSVGSSSYEQYF
J gene: TRBJ2-5; D gene: TRBD2; V gene: TRBV10-3; CDR3 protein: CAISEGLAGDQETQYF
J gene: TRBJ2-3; D gene: TRBD2; V gene: TRBV5-1; CDR3 protein: CASSLGGGLASTDTQYF
J gene: TRBJ2-5; D gene: TRBD1; V gene: TRBV30; CDR3 protein: CAWSVLSAIGQDF
J gene: TRBJ1-1; D gene: TRBD1; V gene: TRBV6-6; CDR3 protein: CASNHRGRGTEAFF
J gene: TRBJ2-7; D gene: TRBD2; V gene: TRBV9; CDR3 protein: CASSRAGTKTFVQYF
J gene: TRBJ1-2; D gene: TRBD1; V gene: TRBV27; CDR3 protein: CASSRTGHYGYTF
J gene: TRBJ2-7; D gene: TRBD2; V gene: TRBV27; CDR3 protein: CASSLRTREGDYEQYF
J gene: TRBJ1-3; D gene: NA; V gene: TRBV4-1; CDR3 protein: CASSRGGIVLSGNTIYF
J gene: TRBJ2-7; D gene: TRBD1; V gene: TRBV29-1; CDR3 protein: CSVLGGDRGSYEQYF
J gene: TRBJ1-1; D gene: NA; V gene: TRBV5-4; CDR3 protein: CASSLQGMNTEAFF
J gene: TRBJ1-4; D gene: TRBD1; V gene: TRBV10-3; CDR3 protein: CATQGGNEKLFF
J gene: TRBJ1-1; D gene: NA; V gene: TRBV5-4; CDR3 protein: CASSLRTAYNTEAFF
J gene: TRBJ1-1; D gene: NA; V gene: TRBV6-5; CDR3 protein: CASSTPGYTEAFF
J gene: TRBJ1-3; D gene: TRBD1; V gene: TRBV28; CDR3 protein: CATQGAGNTIYF
J gene: TRBJ1-4; D gene: NA; V gene: TRBV29-1; CDR3 protein: CSGRNNEKLFF
J gene: TRBJ2-5; D gene: TRBD1; V gene: TRBV5-1; CDR3 protein: CASSLGTGVETQYF
J gene: TRBJ2-1; D gene: TRBD2; V gene: TRBV4-1; CDR3 protein: CASSPRPLAETDVRNEQFF
J gene: TRBJ2-3; D gene: TRBD2; V gene: TRBV7-2; CDR3 protein: CASSRSGGGGTDTQYF
J gene: TRBJ2-3; D gene: TRBD1; V gene: TRBV5-1; CDR3 protein: CASSFRGTGTADTQYF
J gene: TRBJ2-5; D gene: NA; V gene: TRBV7-2; CDR3 protein: CASSFDWETQYF
J gene: TRBJ1-1; D gene: NA; V gene: TRBV19; CDR3 protein: CATKALNTEAFF
J gene: TRBJ1-2; D gene: NA; V gene: TRBV7-9; CDR3 protein: CASSPGSLRGYTF
J gene: TRBJ1-2; D gene: TRBD1; V gene: TRBV28; CDR3 protein: CASSQVDRVDQDYTF
J gene: TRBJ1-1; D gene: NA; V gene: TRBV5-1; CDR3 protein: CASSEQTEGTEAFF
J gene: TRBJ2-7; D gene: NA; V gene: TRBV9; CDR3 protein: CASSVDGKVYEQYF
J gene: TRBJ2-7; D gene: TRBD1; V gene: TRBV19; CDR3 protein: CASSIAAGGRYEQYF
J gene: TRBJ1-2; D gene: TRBD1; V gene: TRBV2; CDR3 protein: CASKPGQGNYGYTF